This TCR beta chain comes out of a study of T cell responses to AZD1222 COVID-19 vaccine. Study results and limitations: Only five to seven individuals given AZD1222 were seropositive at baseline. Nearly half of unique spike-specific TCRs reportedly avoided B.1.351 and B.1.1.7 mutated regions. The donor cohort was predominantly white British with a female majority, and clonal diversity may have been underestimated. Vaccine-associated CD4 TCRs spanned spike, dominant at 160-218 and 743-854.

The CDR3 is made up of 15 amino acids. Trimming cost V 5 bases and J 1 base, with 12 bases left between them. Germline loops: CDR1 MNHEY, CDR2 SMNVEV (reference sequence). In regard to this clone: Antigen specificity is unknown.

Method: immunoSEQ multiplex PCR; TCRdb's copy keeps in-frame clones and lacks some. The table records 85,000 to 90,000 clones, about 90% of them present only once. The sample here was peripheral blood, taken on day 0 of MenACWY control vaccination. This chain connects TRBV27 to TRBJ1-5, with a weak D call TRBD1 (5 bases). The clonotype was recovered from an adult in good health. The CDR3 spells CASSKTDLSNQPQHF. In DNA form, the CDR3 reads TGTGCCAGCAGTAAGACAGACCTCAGCAATCAGCCCCAGCATTTT.